A selection of T cell receptor beta chains follows, all from one sample in a study of Ad26.COV2.S vaccination and SARS-CoV-2 variants. Produced via immunoSEQ multiplex PCR; TCRdb's table is partial and in-frame only. The table shows hundreds of thousands of clones, with around nine tenths occurring only once. The specimen was peripheral blood, collected in a trial of Ad26.COV2.S vaccine versus placebo. These receptors all come from a person aged 18-60 years who received the Ad26.COV2.S COVID-19 vaccine or a placebo. The CDR3 runs from the conserved cysteine through the conserved F or W. Each record gives: D gene, V gene, J gene, clone size, CDR3 protein, CDR3 DNA. A D gene is named only where the DNA matches it firmly. Clone size, where shown, is once, few, many, or a class for clones that have expanded.

d_gene: .
v_gene: TRBV30
j_gene: TRBJ1-1
abundance: once
CDR3aa: CAWSIGRFSLMNTEAFF
CDR3nt: TGTGCCTGGAGCATAGGACGGTTCTCCCTCATGAACACTGAAGCTTTCTTT

d_gene: .
v_gene: TRBV5-5
j_gene: TRBJ1-5
abundance: .
CDR3aa: CASSSREGSNQPQHF
CDR3nt: TGTGCCAGCAGCTCTAGGGAAGGGAGCAATCAGCCCCAGCATTTT

d_gene: .
v_gene: TRBV19
j_gene: TRBJ1-1
abundance: once
CDR3aa: CASSTYINPTNTEAFF
CDR3nt: TGTGCCAGTAGTACATACATCAACCCCACGAACACTGAAGCTTTCTTT

d_gene: .
v_gene: TRBV29-1
j_gene: TRBJ2-1
abundance: .
CDR3aa: CSVPGSHEQFF
CDR3nt: TGCAGCGTTCCAGGATCACATGAGCAGTTCTTC

d_gene: TRBD1
v_gene: TRBV6-2/TRBV6-3
j_gene: TRBJ1-1
abundance: .
CDR3aa: CASSVRQGDPEAFF
CDR3nt: TGTGCCAGCAGTGTCCGACAGGGGGATCCTGAAGCTTTCTTT

d_gene: TRBD1
v_gene: TRBV7-9
j_gene: TRBJ2-4
abundance: .
CDR3aa: CASSLGTGSQYF
CDR3nt: TGTGCCAGCAGCTTAGGGACAGGTAGCCAGTACTTC

d_gene: .
v_gene: TRBV27
j_gene: TRBJ2-5
abundance: .
CDR3aa: CASSLLQVETQYF
CDR3nt: TGTGCCAGCAGTTTACTACAGGTGGAGACCCAGTACTTC

d_gene: .
v_gene: TRBV2
j_gene: TRBJ1-1
abundance: .
CDR3aa: CASSKGQSATEAFF
CDR3nt: TGTGCCAGCAGTAAAGGACAGTCTGCGACTGAAGCTTTCTTT

d_gene: TRBD1
v_gene: TRBV19
j_gene: TRBJ1-5
abundance: .
CDR3aa: CASSPRQGSNQPQHF
CDR3nt: TGTGCCAGTAGTCCGCGACAGGGGTCCAATCAGCCCCAGCATTTT

d_gene: .
v_gene: TRBV19
j_gene: TRBJ2-1
abundance: once
CDR3aa: CASSIIGQGYDEQFF
CDR3nt: TGTGCCAGTAGTATAATCGGGCAGGGTTATGATGAGCAGTTCTTC

d_gene: .
v_gene: TRBV5-8
j_gene: TRBJ1-1
abundance: .
CDR3aa: CASSLGGSTLLGKFF
CDR3nt: TGTGCCAGCAGCTTGGGTGGCAGCACCCTCCTTGGGAAGTTCTTT

d_gene: TRBD2
v_gene: TRBV13
j_gene: TRBJ2-1
abundance: .
CDR3aa: CASSLIAGGNEQFF
CDR3nt: TGTGCCAGCAGCTTAATTGCGGGGGGGAATGAGCAGTTCTTC

d_gene: .
v_gene: TRBV6-5
j_gene: TRBJ1-2
abundance: .
CDR3aa: CASEQGPIGNYGYTF
CDR3nt: TGTGCCAGCGAGCAGGGGCCCATCGGTAACTATGGCTACACCTTC

d_gene: .
v_gene: TRBV7-9
j_gene: TRBJ2-7
abundance: once
CDR3aa: CASSLSGQGYEQYF
CDR3nt: TGTGCCAGCAGCTTATCGGGACAAGGCTACGAGCAGTACTTC